A few counts support the clone carrying this TCR beta chain. Antigen: not known. At one end, the junction sequence differs from germline, possibly due to a read error. The data derive from a study of T cells in Graves' hyperthyroidism and ophthalmopathy. In the study overall: Peripheral blood specimens were obtained at initial diagnosis, prior to any treatment.

Notes on the study in general: Within blood appeared most thyroid clonotypes that had expanded above 0.001.

Amplification targeted TCR beta CDR3 regions from RNA transcripts. The HTBI primer set was used in a first-round RT-PCR of the TCR CDR3. TCRdb re-called the multiplex PCR reads with MiXCR, one entry per CDR3 protein. Among 600,000 to 650,000 distinct CDR3 sequences listed, about a sixth were seen once. CDR1 and CDR2 from the germline V gene are KGHSH and LQKENI. This CDR3 is built from 12 residues. No ophthalmopathy progression within 18 months constituted stable Graves' hyperthyroidism. Each diagnosis was grounded in clinical symptoms, serum thyroxine and TRAb, thyroid ultrasound, and orbital computed tomography.

Source material: blood. The chain has TRBV18 and TRBJ2-5, with 7 bases that match TRBD2. The receptor comes from a woman in her thirties with Graves' hyperthyroidism. The CDR3 region is CASSQRRGVGNF. CDR3 coding DNA: TGTGCCAGCTCTCAACGACGGGGGGTCGGGAACTTC.